Detailed here is one T cell receptor (beta chain). The antigen is unknown. One end of the junction is discordant with germline, which a read error may explain. This CDR3 comprises 14 residues. Per the germline V gene, CDR1 is MNHNS and CDR2 is SASEGT. The sample comes from a study of metastatic and nonmetastatic thyroid tumors. Study details: Repertoires from blood and tumor or nodule tissue of malignant and benign thyroid patients were compared. Study results and limitations: Significantly greater TCR beta diversity was reportedly found in malignant thyroid tumors than in benign nodules (in blood and tumor).

Each patient came to thyroid surgery without any prior treatment (of any kind). Authors' data handling: Differences in CDR3 between clinicopathological groups were drawn on to build a classifier intended to discriminate distant-metastatic papillary thyroid cancer patients. TCRdb re-clonotyped the PCR reads via MiXCR. These V and J calls derive from TCRdb rather than the authors' analysis. The sample shows about 28,000 clones, approximately 22% of them seen only once. This receptor was identified in a female donor with papillary thyroid cancer or a benign thyroid nodule (not recorded which). Some clones in this sample may be carry-over from other donors' samples. The V and J genes are TRBV6-1 and TRBJ1-1; D is unclear. The sequenced material came from blood. CDR3 residues: CASSEGPLRGEAFF. Here the CDR3 DNA reads TGTGCCAGCAGCGAAGGACCTTTGCGGGGTGAAGCTTTCTTT.